This T cell receptor (beta chain) was identified during a study of T cell responses to AZD1222 COVID-19 vaccine. Libraries were prepared by immunoSEQ multiplex PCR; TCRdb keeps only in-frame clonotypes and omits some of them. The profile shows tens of thousands of clones, over 70% of them singletons. The germline CDR1 and CDR2 sequences are MDHEN and SYDVKM. The V and J ends lost 10 bases and 0 bases respectively, with 12 bases between them. The CDR3 spans 14 residues. The material was peripheral blood, obtained 28 days after the second AZD1222 dose. The rearrangement uses TRBV28 and TRBJ2-2; possibly TRBD1 for D (6 bases). This sequence originates from an adult who received the AZD1222 COVID-19 vaccine. The CDR3 loop reads CAIQGPTNTGELFF. In nucleotides, the CDR3 is TGTGCCATCCAGGGGCCCACGAACACCGGGGAGCTGTTTTTT.